This T cell receptor beta chain was sequenced for a study of type 1 regulatory T cells. The wider study: An in vitro protocol generated T-allo10, a Tr1-enriched, alloantigen-specific CD4 T cell product.

Using its own MiXCR run on the reads, TCRdb lists one record per CDR3 protein. Among 80,000 to 100,000 distinct CDR3 sequences listed, about a third were seen once. The CDR3 length is 16 residues. CDR1 and CDR2 (germline): KGHDR, SFDVKD. V lost 4 bases, J lost 1 base, and 15 bases lay in between. The J gene is TRBJ1-1, the V gene TRBV24-1; TRBD1 might be the D (6 bases). The sequencing sample was made of CD4+ T cells, either the whole sample or a sorted fraction (not recorded which). This TCR came from a human donor in good health. The CDR3 loop is CATSDGGANGNTEAFF. For the CDR3, the DNA is TGTGCCACCAGTGACGGGGGGGCGAACGGGAACACTGAAGCTTTCTTT.